This TCR beta chain was observed in a study of blood T cells in healthy people across ages. Points from the study as a whole: Naive T cell percentage strongly correlated with TCR beta diversity. Any changes in expanded clonotypes were possibly confounded, as donor CMV status remained unknown.

Combining a sample-barcoded 5' primer with a J-beta primer mix, a second PCR ran for roughly 7 to 12 cycles. Researchers report that a template-switch adaptor with 12 random nucleotides tagged each cDNA molecule. From the 5' RACE reads, TCRdb called clonotypes with MiXCR, one entry per CDR3 protein. This table holds around 1,100,000 distinct CDR3 sequences, less than 45% found once. The CDR3 is 15 amino acids. CDR1 and CDR2 from the germline V gene are DFQATT and SNEGSKA (reference sequence). J was trimmed by 2 bases and V by 1 base; bases with no gene match: 5. This clonotype came up many times. What it binds is unknown. A minimum of 6 micrograms of total RNA was extracted per sample.

Input material: blood. This sequence originates from a young man in good health. The chain uses TRBV20-1 and TRBJ2-1; 7 nucleotides align to TRBD2. The CDR3 protein is CSARGPAGAYNEQFF. Written as DNA, the CDR3 is TGCAGTGCTAGAGGTCCGGCGGGGGCCTACAATGAGCAGTTCTTC.